These T cell receptor beta chains were read from a single sample in a study of T cells expressing NK-cell markers. TCRdb reanalyzed the 5' RACE reads and collapses them to one entry per CDR3 protein, without DNA. Here the sample table reports 500,000 to 700,000 distinct CDR3 sequences. Sequenced sample: blood T cells: a sorted CD56 or NKG2C T cell subset, CD4+ or CD8+ T cells, or bulk PBMC T cells (not recorded which). These receptors all stem from a young man in good health. Each CDR3 is given with its conserved first and last residue.

V,J,CDR3
TRBV5-1,TRBJ2-1,CASTNKGDNEQFF
TRBV5-1,TRBJ2-1,CASSLLADVDEQFF
TRBV12-3/TRBV12-4,TRBJ2-1,CASSLVSRSKSEQFF
TRBV12-3/TRBV12-4,TRBJ2-2,CASTPGMGTGELFF
TRBV12-3/TRBV12-4,TRBJ2-3,CASSFGAGSGDTQYF
TRBV30,TRBJ2-3,CAWGIKLTDTQYF
TRBV6-1,TRBJ2-7,CASSAREGGSYEQYF
TRBV9,TRBJ1-2,CASSVAWASNYGYTF
TRBV20-1,TRBJ2-1,CSARKGLAGAYNEQFF
TRBV20-1,TRBJ2-3,CSAREDRSREPDTQYF
TRBV27,TRBJ2-7,CASSVGGGRMNYEQYF
TRBV7-2,TRBJ1-5,CASSNPGGSQPQHF
TRBV27,TRBJ2-3,CASSQHYHLAASTDTQYF
TRBV7-2,TRBJ2-1,CASSWGGTGAGEQFF
TRBV7-8,TRBJ2-5,CASSSGTAGAETQYF
TRBV2,TRBJ2-2,CASSRELSPTRELFF
TRBV5-1,TRBJ2-1,CASRLAGDDEQFF
TRBV7-2,TRBJ1-4,CASSLAGRGLANEKLFF
TRBV12-3/TRBV12-4,TRBJ1-5,CASSGQARVQPQHF
TRBV5-5,TRBJ2-3,CASSFYTGLADTQYF
TRBV7-2,TRBJ2-7,CASSLGLVDYEQYF
TRBV29-1,TRBJ2-2,CSVEWGFSTGELFF
TRBV5-5,TRBJ2-2,CASSRGGRDTGELFF
TRBV5-1,TRBJ2-1,CASSLDPGLAGVSAFF
TRBV4-1,TRBJ1-5,CASSQDSAYQPQHF
TRBV19,TRBJ1-1,CASSLRGRETEAFF
TRBV20-1,TRBJ1-6,CSASPRDGLFNSPLHF
TRBV9,TRBJ2-5,CASSSRASGGETQYF
TRBV7-2,TRBJ2-1,CASSLGQIAGGLDEQFF
TRBV5-1,TRBJ2-1,CASSLAQGSSYNEQFF
TRBV6-1,TRBJ2-3,CASSVVSTDTQYF
TRBV25-1,TRBJ2-2,CASTATNTGELFF
TRBV9,TRBJ2-1,CASSAGSGGVSYNEQFF
TRBV6-5,TRBJ2-7,CASSYPTGTGIYEQYF
TRBV12-3/TRBV12-4,TRBJ2-1,CASTLNPGNEQFF
TRBV24-1,TRBJ2-3,CATSDWWTSGSTDTQYF
TRBV11-1,TRBJ2-5,CASSLAGGPEETQYF
TRBV29-1,TRBJ2-1,CSGDRLNSYNEQFF
TRBV7-6,TRBJ2-7,CASSSRDSPSYEQYF
TRBV9,TRBJ2-3,CASSSEGRPGADTQYF
TRBV19,TRBJ2-1,CASSTTSVSYNEQFF
TRBV3-1,TRBJ2-7,CASSQDLVRGGDEQYF
TRBV7-8,TRBJ2-7,CASSFGTGGEQYF
TRBV12-3/TRBV12-4,TRBJ2-1,CASSRPERGRPSGNEQFF
TRBV6-5,TRBJ1-6,CASSYSIHSGSPLHF
TRBV7-3,TRBJ2-5,CASSSANQETQYF
TRBV18,TRBJ1-3,CASSLRTGISGNTIYF
TRBV5-6,TRBJ2-3,CASSPSSGRARTQYF
TRBV11-2,TRBJ2-1,CASCLGGAGNEQFF
TRBV6-1,TRBJ1-3,CASIRNSLSFSGNTIYF
TRBV6-5,TRBJ1-2,CASSYPRGSYYGYTF
TRBV6-1,TRBJ2-5,CASQRDVGIQTQYF
TRBV24-1,TRBJ2-3,CATSDAFPTRGLAYTQYF
TRBV6-1,TRBJ2-5,CASSEASGLKTQYF